One and the same sample provided the 3 T cell receptor beta chains below, sequenced in a study of cytomegalovirus exposure and HLA in healthy donors (dated by TCRdb to the late 2010s). Library preparation employed the immunoSEQ multiplex PCR assay. For the multiplex PCR, a mixture combining 60 forward primers for TCR Vbeta segments and 13 reverse primers for TCR Jbeta segments was used. TCRdb provides this immuneACCESS table in a form limited to in-frame rearrangements. Some clones are lacking; in checked studies, under half of them reflect an unresolved V gene, and why the rest are absent is not known. In all, the sample holds about 180,000 clones, and approximately 80% of those were seen once. The leading ten clones occupy 2% to 2.5% of the sample. The sequencing sample was made of PBMCs. All receptors derive from a man between 60 and 75 years old in good health and CMV-seronegative.

This clone was found many times. The DNA of the CDR3 is TGCGCCAGCAGCCGGACCCTCAAAGGGAGTTATGAAAAACTGTTTTTT. Amino acids: CASSRTLKGSYEKLFF. The rearrangement uses TRBV4-3 and TRBJ1-4; D gene uncertain. This CDR3 region has 16 residues. The V gene lost 4 bases and the J gene lost 6 bases, with 18 bases spanning the gap. Germline-derived CDR1 and CDR2 are LGHNA and YSLEER.

This chain links TRBV27 with TRBJ2-5; maybe TRBD2 (5 bases). Germline CDR1 is MNHEY and CDR2 is SMNVEV (reference sequence). The CDR3 totals 12 residues. Trimming pared 9 bases from V and 0 bases from J, leaving 8 bases between. CDR3 sequence reads: CASWEYQETQYF. The DNA for the CDR3 is TGTGCCAGTTGGGAGTACCAAGAGACCCAGTACTTC.

This clone was seen a few times. A junction boundary mismatches the germline segment, possibly from a read error. The chain uses TRBV7-4 and TRBJ2-1; 8 positions agree with TRBD2. The CDR3 is made up of 13 amino acids. Looked up from germline, CDR1 is SGHVT and CDR2 is SQSDAQ. CDR3 sequence reads: CASSVGGAGGLVF. In DNA form, the CDR3 reads TGTGCCAGCAGCGTGGGGGGGGCGGGAGGTTTAGTCTTC.